One and the same sample provided the 28 T cell receptor beta chains below, sequenced in a study of TIL therapy for anti-PD-1-resistant metastatic lung cancer. Sequencing used immunoSEQ v3. Libraries were prepared by immunoSEQ multiplex PCR; TCRdb keeps only in-frame clonotypes and omits some of them. In the table there are about 50,000 clones, just over 70% of which are singletons. Time point described: pre-treatment sample, taken before nivolumab and TIL therapy. Most excised metastases sampled were pleural nodules or supraclavicular lymph nodes. Sequenced material: tumor tissue, taken at baseline. These receptors were taken from a person between 25 and 80 years old with non-small cell lung cancer.

V gene TRBV19 combines with J gene TRBJ1-4, with 7 nucleotides matching TRBD1. V lost 5 bases to trimming and J lost 5 bases; unmatched junction nucleotides: 5. The germline gives CDR1 LNHDA, CDR2 SQIVND (reference sequence). The CDR3 has 14 amino acids. CDR3 nucleotide sequence: TGTGCCAGTAGTCGGACAGGACAGAATGAAAAACTGTTTTTT. This sequence encodes CASSRTGQNEKLFF.

This clone was detected many times. V is TRBV5-6 and J is TRBJ1-1; D call uncertain. Trimming left V 2 bases short and J 4 bases short, with 15 bases between. Germline CDR1 is SGHDT and CDR2 is YYEEEE. CDR3 length: 15 amino acids. CDR3 loop: CASSLQGGGGTEAFF. The CDR3 DNA reads as TGTGCCAGCAGCTTACAAGGAGGTGGTGGCACTGAAGCTTTCTTT.

V and J are TRBV28 and TRBJ2-7, with 11 bases aligning to TRBD1. Germline CDR1 is MDHEN and CDR2 is SYDVKM. The CDR3 length is 15 residues. The junction had 10 bases not matched to a gene; V was cut back by 5 bases and J by 7 bases. The CDR3 reads CASSPPGQGAKEQYF. The CDR3 nucleotides read TGTGCCAGCAGTCCCCCCGGACAGGGGGCGAAAGAGCAGTACTTC. The full variable domain, its missing parts supplied by reference TRBV28 and TRBJ2-7, is DVKVTQSSRYLVKRTGEKVFLECVQDMDHENMFWYRQDPGLGLRLIYFSYDVKMKEKGDIPEGYSVSREKKERFSLILESASTNQTSMYLCASSPPGQGAKEQYFGPGTRLTVT.

This clone has only one observation. The chain couples TRBV11-3 to TRBJ2-7; D may be TRBD1 (6 bases). V dropped 1 base and J dropped 3 bases, with 7 bases sitting between them. Germline lookup yields CDR1 SGHNT and CDR2 YENEEA. The CDR3 runs 13 residues. CDR3 nucleotides: TGTGCCAGCAGCTTAGGGACAGACTACGAGCAGTACTTC. Translating it yields CASSLGTDYEQYF.

V gene TRBV5-6 combines with J gene TRBJ1-1; no reliable D call. This CDR3 has 13 residues. V lost 4 bases, J lost 10 bases, and 17 bases lay in between. Germline values: CDR1 SGHDT, CDR2 YYEEEE. The CDR3 loop is CASSGPVDQRAFF. As DNA, the CDR3 is TGTGCCAGCAGCGGCCCCGTTGACCAAAGAGCTTTCTTT.

This sequence joins TRBV5-1 and TRBJ2-2; D possibly corresponds to TRBD1 (5 bases). The CDR3 sequence is 14 residues long. Germline CDR1 reads SGHRS; CDR2 reads YFSETQ. The V and J ends lost 5 bases and 2 bases respectively, with 10 bases between them. The CDR3 DNA follows: TGCGCCAGCAGTATTGACAGCAACACCGGGGAGCTGTTTTTT. Its translation: CASSIDSNTGELFF.

This rearrangement joins TRBV7-6 to TRBJ1-4; the match to TRBD1 covers 7 bases. The V segment lost 5 bases and the J segment 2 bases; nucleotides outside the gene matches: 5. The CDR3 extends over 15 amino acids. The germline gives CDR1 SGHVS, CDR2 FNYEAQ. Written as DNA, the CDR3 is TGTGCCAGCAGCCCATGGACAGGCACTAATGAAAAACTGTTTTTT. Its translation: CASSPWTGTNEKLFF. Supplemented by reference TRBV7-6 and TRBJ1-4, the full variable domain reads GAGVSQSPRYKVTKRGQDVALRCDPISGHVSLYWYRQALGQGPEFLTYFNYEAQQDKSGLPNDRFSAERPEGSISTLTIQRTEQRDSAMYRCASSPWTGTNEKLFFGSGTQLSVL.

The V gene is TRBV15, the J gene TRBJ2-7; D uncertain. In germline, CDR1 is LNHNV, CDR2 YYDKDF (reference sequence). Deletions cut 0 bases from V and 0 bases from J, with 6 bases between. This CDR3 contains 14 residues. The CDR3 is CATSRDGSSYEQYF. The CDR3 coding sequence is TGTGCCACCAGCAGAGATGGTTCCTCCTACGAGCAGTACTTC.

V gene TRBV27 combines with J gene TRBJ1-2; the match to TRBD1 covers 10 bases. V gave up 8 bases and J gave up 3 bases; unmatched junction bases: 24. This CDR3 has 20 residues. CDR1 is MNHEY, CDR2 SMNVEV, per germline (reference sequence). The CDR3 DNA reads as TGTGCCAGCTTTTTATCCGGGACAGGGGTTCCCCGCCGCCATGACTATGGCTACACCTTC. This gives the protein CASFLSGTGVPRRHDYGYTF.

CDR3 sequence reads: CASSDLGSNYGYTF. In nucleotides, the CDR3 is TGTGCCAGCAGTGACCTTGGTTCCAACTATGGCTACACCTTC. The chain combines TRBV6-1 with TRBJ1-2; D gene ambiguous. Germline V gives CDR1 MNHNS, CDR2 SASEGT. The germline V and J ends were trimmed by 3 bases and 2 bases, with 10 bases remaining between them. The CDR3 consists of 14 residues.

The rearrangement joins TRBV28 to TRBJ1-4; D is perhaps TRBD1 (6 bases). The CDR3 has 15 residues. Trimming shortened V by 6 bases and J by 3 bases, and 14 bases separated the two germline ends. CDR1 and CDR2 (germline): MDHEN, SYDVKM. The CDR3 is CASRFTGRANEKLFF. The CDR3 region has the DNA TGTGCCAGCAGGTTCACAGGGCGAGCTAATGAAAAACTGTTTTTT. Supplemented by reference TRBV28 and TRBJ1-4, the full variable domain reads DVKVTQSSRYLVKRTGEKVFLECVQDMDHENMFWYRQDPGLGLRLIYFSYDVKMKEKGDIPEGYSVSREKKERFSLILESASTNQTSMYLCASRFTGRANEKLFFGSGTQLSVL.

The genes are TRBV5-1 and TRBJ2-7, with D hard to call. Trimming shortened V by 0 bases and J by 0 bases, and 16 bases separated the two germline ends. The CDR3 is made up of 17 amino acids. In germline, CDR1 is SGHRS, CDR2 YFSETQ. This chain's CDR3 is CASSLGNPGSSSYEQYF. CDR3 DNA sequence: TGCGCCAGCAGCTTGGGCAACCCAGGATCTAGCTCCTACGAGCAGTACTTC.

The genes are TRBV29-1 and TRBJ1-1; 7 bases agree with TRBD1. Germline CDR1 reads SQVTM; CDR2 reads ANQGSEA. Trimming at V came to 7 bases and at J to 4 bases, leaving 12 bases not matched to a gene. The CDR3 is made up of 14 amino acids. The CDR3: CSDVQGFGSTEAFF. CDR3 nucleotides: TGCAGCGACGTACAGGGGTTTGGAAGCACTGAAGCTTTCTTT.

This rearrangement joins TRBV18 to TRBJ1-5; D is ambiguous. The length of the CDR3 is 13 residues. Germline CDR1 KGHSH, CDR2 LQKENI. The V end was cut by 8 bases, the J end by 1 base, with 9 bases between. The CDR3 DNA follows: TGTGCCAGCGCCCCCGGGAGCAATCAGCCCCAGCATTTT. Protein: CASAPGSNQPQHF.

The chain joins TRBV9 to TRBJ2-5; unclear D gene. Germline lookup yields CDR1 SGDLS and CDR2 YYNGEE. The CDR3 loop spans 12 amino acids. V was clipped by 4 bases and J by 5 bases, with 9 bases between them. CDR3 protein: CASSRSRETQYF. The CDR3 bases are TGTGCCAGCAGCCGATCCAGGGAGACCCAGTACTTC.

The CDR3, as DNA: TGTGCCTGGAGTGTGAGGGACTTATCGGGGCAGCCCCAGCATTTT. Its translation is CAWSVRDLSGQPQHF. The chain links TRBV30 to TRBJ1-5; possible D gene TRBD1, 5 bases. Deletions cut 0 bases from V and 7 bases from J, with 16 bases between. The germline gives CDR1 GTSNPN, CDR2 SVGIG (reference sequence). The CDR3 has 15 amino acids.

The J gene is TRBJ2-7, the V gene TRBV7-2; possible D gene TRBD1, 5 bases. Trimming removed 2 bases from V and 3 bases from J, with 11 bases in between. The germline CDR1 and CDR2 sequences are SGHTA and FQGNSA. CDR3 length: 14 residues. CDR3 nucleotide sequence: TGTGCCAGCAGCTTAAGTGCAGGGCTCTACGAGCAGTACTTC. The encoded protein is CASSLSAGLYEQYF.

The chain employs TRBV27 and TRBJ2-7; 8 nucleotides agree with TRBD1. CDR1 is MNHEY and CDR2 is SMNVEV in the germline V gene (reference sequence). This CDR3 is built from 14 residues. V trimming: 4 bases; J trimming: 5 bases; junction bases outside the gene matches: 7. CDR3 residues: CASSYQYRGDEQYF. CDR3 nucleotide sequence: TGTGCCAGCAGTTACCAATACAGGGGGGACGAGCAGTACTTC.

The chain carries TRBV19 and TRBJ1-4; possible D gene TRBD1, 6 bases. The germline CDR1 and CDR2 sequences are LNHDA and SQIVND (reference sequence). Deletions cut 4 bases from V and 0 bases from J, with 9 bases between. There are 15 residues in the CDR3. CDR3 amino acids: CASSRGQTTNEKLFF. CDR3 in DNA: TGTGCCAGTAGTAGGGGGCAGACAACTAATGAAAAACTGTTTTTT.

The J gene is TRBJ2-5, the V gene TRBV6-5, with D unresolved. Trimming shortened V by 7 bases and J by 1 base, and 13 bases separated the two germline ends. There are 14 residues in the CDR3. Germline CDR1 and CDR2: MNHEY and SVGAGI. CDR3 bases: TGTGCCAGCACCCCCGCAATCGCCCAAGAGACCCAGTACTTC. Protein product: CASTPAIAQETQYF.

The chain combines TRBV29-1 with TRBJ2-7; D is ambiguous. The ends were cut back, 4 bases at V and 6 bases at J, with 7 bases in the middle. Germline-derived CDR1 and CDR2 are SQVTM and ANQGSEA. This CDR3 comprises 10 residues. The CDR3 protein is CSVATVEQYF. The CDR3 DNA reads TGCAGCGTTGCGACGGTCGAGCAGTACTTC.

The chain recombines TRBV5-6 with TRBJ2-5; 7 positions match TRBD1. V was pared by 0 bases and J by 3 bases, with 5 bases of the junction left unmatched. Germline V lookup: CDR1 SGHDT, CDR2 YYEEEE. CDR3 length: 15 residues. CDR3 protein: CASSLDRGTKETQYF. For the CDR3, the DNA is TGTGCCAGCAGCTTGGACAGGGGTACAAAAGAGACCCAGTACTTC.

The V gene is TRBV2, the J gene TRBJ1-6; perhaps TRBD1 as D (5 bases). Germline V gene lookup returns CDR1 SNHLY and CDR2 FYNNEI. The CDR3 sequence is 14 residues long. Between the trimmed V and J ends, which lost 8 bases and 9 bases, there was a span of 17 bases. The CDR3 is CASFSRGMGSPLHF. In DNA, the CDR3 is TGTGCCAGCTTTTCACGGGGGATGGGTTCACCCCTCCACTTT.

The chain couples TRBV6-1 to TRBJ1-3; D is unclear. The CDR3 spans 14 residues. With 5 bases removed from V and 0 bases from J, the gap between germline ends came to 8 bases. CDR1 and CDR2 (germline): MNHNS, SASEGT. CDR3 sequence (DNA): TGTGCCAGCAGTCGACGGTTCTCTGGAAACACCATATATTTT. Residues: CASSRRFSGNTIYF.

The V call is TRBV25-1, the J call TRBJ1-4, with no clear D. V lost 7 bases and J lost 0, with 15 bases in between. The CDR3 spans 16 residues. Germline V gene sequence: CDR1 MGHDK, CDR2 SYGVNS. As DNA, the CDR3 is TGTGCCAGCACCCAGACGACGGCCTCAACTAATGAAAAACTGTTTTTT. Translated, it gives CASTQTTASTNEKLFF.

The chain links TRBV4-1 to TRBJ1-2; 8 bases align to TRBD1. The germline V gene encodes CDR1 MGHRA and CDR2 YSYEKL. This CDR3 spans 15 amino acids. The junction had 5 bases not matched to a gene; V was cut back by 0 bases and J by 5 bases. DNA of the CDR3: TGCGCCAGCAGCCAAGATCCAGGGGGCGGATATGGCTACACCTTC. As protein: CASSQDPGGGYGYTF.

The V gene is TRBV7-6, the J gene TRBJ2-7, with D maybe TRBD2 (5 bases). This CDR3 contains 12 residues. Germline CDR1 reads SGHVS; CDR2 reads FNYEAQ. V lost 2 bases and J lost 6, with 8 bases in between. CDR3 bases: TGTGCCAGCAGCTTACAAGGAGGCGAGCAGTACTTC. Translated: CASSLQGGEQYF.

The CDR3 sequence: CATRENSGSREQYF. The CDR3 region has the DNA TGTGCCACCAGAGAGAATAGCGGGAGTCGCGAGCAGTACTTC. The V gene is TRBV15, the J gene TRBJ2-7; 9 bases fit TRBD2. Trimming cost V 6 bases and J 6 bases; bases outside gene matches: 9. The CDR3 has 14 residues. Looked up from germline, CDR1 is LNHNV and CDR2 is YYDKDF (reference sequence).